Listed here are 22 T cell receptor beta chains from one sample, sequenced in a study of blood T cell repertoires in COVID-19. Profiled with immunoSEQ multiplex PCR; TCRdb holds only in-frame clones, not every one. The sample has fewer than 250,000 clones, approximately 88% seen once. Sequenced input: PBMCs or T cells enriched from blood (not recorded which). The source of these receptors is a woman aged 30 to 39 with acute COVID-19.

This chain uses TRBV4-1 with TRBJ1-1, with D unresolved. Trimming removed 0 bases from V and 7 bases from J, with 6 bases in between. CDR3 length equals 12 residues. CDR1 and CDR2 from the germline V gene are MGHRA and YSYEKL. CDR3 bases: TGCGCCAGCAGCCAAGACGAGTTTGAAGCTTTCTTT. Its translation: CASSQDEFEAFF.

V gene TRBV29-1 combines with J gene TRBJ1-2; TRBD1 might be the D (6 bases). The CDR3 runs 13 residues. The germline V and J ends were trimmed by 3 bases and 4 bases, with 12 bases remaining between them. Germline-derived CDR1 and CDR2 are SQVTM and ANQGSEA. CDR3 nucleotide sequence: TGCAGCGTTGATCAGGGGTCGGGCTATGGCTACACCTTC. This translates into CSVDQGSGYGYTF. The variable domain in full, with the rest retrieved from reference TRBV29-1 and TRBJ1-2, is SAVISQKPSRDICQRGTSLTIQCQVDSQVTMMFWYRQQPGQSLTLIATANQGSEATYESGFVIDKFPISRPNLTFSTLTVSNMSPEDSSIYLCSVDQGSGYGYTFGSGTRLTVV.

The genes are TRBV6-5 and TRBJ2-7; TRBD1 matches 9 bases. CDR3 length: 13 residues. CDR1 and CDR2 from the germline V gene are MNHEY and SVGAGI. Trimming took 8 bases from V and 3 from J; bases not matched to a gene: 5. This chain's CDR3 is CASSLDRGYEQYF. As DNA, the CDR3 is TGTGCCAGCTCACTGGACAGGGGCTACGAGCAGTACTTC.

This clone was counted once. The chain joins TRBV4-3 to TRBJ2-7; perhaps TRBD1 as D (6 bases). Germline-derived CDR1 and CDR2 are LGHNA and YSLEER. The CDR3 runs 14 residues. V lost 1 base to trimming and J lost 5 bases, with 12 bases between them. CDR3 protein: CASSQAGTLNEQYF. The CDR3 nucleotides are TGCGCCAGCAGCCAAGCCGGGACATTGAACGAGCAGTACTTC.

The rearrangement uses TRBV2 and TRBJ1-6; TRBD1 is a possible D gene (5 bases). The CDR3 loop spans 15 amino acids. The germline V gene encodes CDR1 SNHLY and CDR2 FYNNEI. V was clipped by 2 bases and J by 4 bases, with 9 bases between them. The CDR3 coding sequence is TGTGCCAGCAGTGAACAAGGGGAATATAATTCACCCCTCCACTTT. Translated: CASSEQGEYNSPLHF.

The CDR3 coding sequence is TGTGCCAGCAGCTTAGGGACGACTAGCTGGTCTCACAATGAGCAGTTCTTC. Protein sequence: CASSLGTTSWSHNEQFF. J is TRBJ2-1 and V is TRBV11-2; 7 bases match TRBD2. Germline trimming cut 1 base from V and 5 bases from J; bases unmatched to any gene: 11. This CDR3 has 17 residues. Germline V CDR1 and CDR2: SGHAT, FQNNGV.

CDR3 region: CASSYPGRGLNEQFF. The CDR3 nucleotides are TGTGCCAGCAGTTACCCCGGACGGGGTCTCAATGAGCAGTTCTTC. This sequence joins TRBV6-5 and TRBJ2-1; D is perhaps TRBD2 (5 bases). Germline CDR1 and CDR2: MNHEY and SVGAGI. The CDR3 loop spans 15 amino acids. Between the trimmed V and J ends, which lost 2 bases and 6 bases, there was a span of 14 bases.

This clone came up once. The rearrangement links TRBV7-6 to TRBJ2-1; 7 bases are a match to TRBD1. V dropped 1 base and J dropped 7; count of bases not matched to a gene: 7. The CDR3 covers 15 residues. From germline, CDR1 is SGHVS and CDR2 FNYEAQ. CDR3 loop: CASSLGQGSRNEQFF. The DNA of the CDR3 is TGTGCCAGCAGCTTAGGACAGGGTAGCCGAAATGAGCAGTTCTTC.

The J gene is TRBJ2-7, the V gene TRBV18; 7 positions agree with TRBD1. J was trimmed by 6 bases and V by 3 bases; bases with no gene match: 8. The CDR3 is made up of 14 amino acids. Germline V lookup: CDR1 KGHSH, CDR2 LQKENI. In nucleotides, the CDR3 is TGTGCCAGCTCACCCGACAGGGAAAGAGGCGAGCAGTACTTC. Its protein is CASSPDRERGEQYF.

This sequence joins TRBV10-3 and TRBJ1-2, with TRBD1 identical over 8 bases. This CDR3 has 16 residues. Per germline, CDR1 ENHRY and CDR2 SYGVKD. J was trimmed by 4 bases and V by 2 bases; bases with no gene match: 9. CDR3 protein: CAISEEKTDRGYGYTF. DNA for the CDR3: TGTGCCATCAGTGAGGAAAAGACTGACAGGGGCTATGGCTACACCTTC.

V is TRBV15 and J is TRBJ1-2; TRBD1 aligns across 8 bases. Losses at the gene ends were 0 bases for V and 3 bases for J; bases not matched to a gene: 3. The CDR3 covers 15 residues. Germline lookup yields CDR1 LNHNV and CDR2 YYDKDF (reference sequence). CDR3 loop: CATSRDGQGHYGYTF. The CDR3 coding sequence is TGTGCCACCAGCAGAGATGGACAGGGCCACTATGGCTACACCTTC.

V is TRBV5-1 and J is TRBJ2-5; TRBD1 matches at 9 bases. This CDR3 has 17 residues. Trimming removed 1 base from V and 4 bases from J; junction bases left unmatched: 11. The germline gives CDR1 SGHRS, CDR2 YFSETQ. CDR3 protein: CASSLYDGTGRAETQYF. CDR3 nucleotide sequence: TGCGCCAGCAGCTTGTATGACGGGACAGGGAGGGCAGAGACCCAGTACTTC.

Here the CDR3 DNA reads TGTGCCAGCAGCATCACCTACGAGCAGTACTTC. It translates to CASSITYEQYF. The chain recombines TRBV11-2 with TRBJ2-7; D uncertain. Germline V lookup: CDR1 SGHAT, CDR2 FQNNGV. V lost 5 bases and J lost 2, with 4 bases in between. This CDR3 has 11 amino acids.

V is TRBV11-3 and J is TRBJ2-5; 7 bases fit TRBD1. Germline V gene sequence: CDR1 SGHNT, CDR2 YENEEA. This CDR3 is built from 13 residues. V trimming: 6 bases; J trimming: 4 bases; junction bases outside the gene matches: 5. The CDR3 DNA sequence: TGTGCCAGCAGTTCGGACAGGAGAGAGACCCAGTACTTC. It specifies CASSSDRRETQYF. The full variable domain, with the rest looked up from reference TRBV11-3 and TRBJ2-5, is EAGVVQSPRYKIIEKKQPVAFWCNPISGHNTLYWYLQNLGQGPELLIRYENEEAVDDSQLPKDRFSAERLKGVDSTLKIQPAELGDSAVYLCASSSDRRETQYFGPGTRLLVL.

V usage is TRBV5-1 and J usage is TRBJ1-2, with TRBD1 identical over 10 bases. V dropped 6 bases and J dropped 4; count of bases not matched to a gene: 6. The CDR3 spans 14 residues. The germline V gene has CDR1 SGHRS and CDR2 YFSETQ. This CDR3 reads CASTRDRGAYGYTF. CDR3 in DNA: TGCGCCAGCACCCGGGACAGGGGTGCCTATGGCTACACCTTC. Complete variable domain (other parts from reference TRBV5-1 and TRBJ1-2): KAGVTQTPRYLIKTRGQQVTLSCSPISGHRSVSWYQQTPGQGLQFLFEYFSETQRNKGNFPGRFSGRQFSNSRSEMNVSTLELGDSALYLCASTRDRGAYGYTFGSGTRLTVV.

The chain has TRBV5-1 and TRBJ1-1, with 7 bases fitting TRBD1. Germline CDR1 SGHRS, CDR2 YFSETQ. The V and J ends lost 1 base and 1 base, in that order; junction bases with no gene match: 1. The CDR3 spans 14 residues. CDR3 protein: CASSLTGANTEAFF. The CDR3 DNA is TGCGCCAGCAGCTTGACAGGGGCGAACACTGAAGCTTTCTTT. The complete variable domain, with remaining parts taken from reference TRBV5-1 and TRBJ1-1, reads KAGVTQTPRYLIKTRGQQVTLSCSPISGHRSVSWYQQTPGQGLQFLFEYFSETQRNKGNFPGRFSGRQFSNSRSEMNVSTLELGDSALYLCASSLTGANTEAFFGQGTRLTVV.

CDR3 nucleotides: TGTGCCAGCAGCCCCCGGGTCCTCTATGGCTACACCTTC. It is translated as CASSPRVLYGYTF. The chain links TRBV3-1 (or the pseudogene TRBV3-2) to TRBJ1-2; D ambiguous. Germline V lookup: CDR1 LGHDT, CDR2 YNNKEL (reference sequence). The V and J ends lost 4 bases and 4 bases respectively, with 10 bases between them. This CDR3 is built from 13 residues.

V gene TRBV19 combines with J gene TRBJ2-2; D gene uncertain. V lost 7 bases and J lost 6, with 9 bases in between. This CDR3 contains 12 residues. The germline CDR1 and CDR2 sequences are LNHDA and SQIVND (reference sequence). CDR3 loop: CASKMGAGELFF. CDR3 bases: TGTGCCAGTAAAATGGGCGCCGGGGAGCTGTTTTTT.

The chain couples TRBV4-1 to TRBJ1-1; D remains ambiguous. CDR1 MGHRA and CDR2 YSYEKL come from the germline V gene. The CDR3 spans 14 residues. Trimming took 3 bases from V and 4 from J, leaving 12 bases between them. The CDR3 DNA is TGCGCCAGCAGCCAGGCGGGTGGTACCACTGAAGCTTTCTTT. Encoded protein: CASSQAGGTTEAFF.

The V call is TRBV4-3, the J call TRBJ1-6; no definite D call. The CDR3 contains 16 residues. V lost 1 base and J lost 5, with 12 bases in between. Germline V gives CDR1 LGHNA, CDR2 YSLEER. CDR3 region: CASSQARGGNNSPLHF. CDR3 DNA: TGCGCCAGCAGCCAAGCCCGAGGAGGTAATAATTCACCCCTCCACTTT.

A note on this clone: This sample includes further DNA sequences coding for the same CDR3. J is TRBJ2-2 and V is TRBV7-9; no reliable D call. The CDR3 is made up of 13 amino acids. Germline values: CDR1 SEHNR, CDR2 FQNEAQ (reference sequence). V shed 4 bases and J shed 5 bases, with 8 bases lying between them. In DNA form, the CDR3 reads TGTGCCAGCAGCTCCACAATTACCGGGGAGCTGTTTTTT. This encodes CASSSTITGELFF.

The chain uses TRBV6-5 and TRBJ1-3; TRBD1 agrees at 8 bases. CDR3 length: 15 residues. Per germline, CDR1 MNHEY and CDR2 SVGAGI. V shed 6 bases and J 0 bases; nucleotides not matched to a gene: 4. The CDR3 loop is CASRTGAFSGNTIYF. The CDR3, as DNA: TGTGCCAGCAGGACAGGGGCGTTCTCTGGAAACACCATATATTTT.